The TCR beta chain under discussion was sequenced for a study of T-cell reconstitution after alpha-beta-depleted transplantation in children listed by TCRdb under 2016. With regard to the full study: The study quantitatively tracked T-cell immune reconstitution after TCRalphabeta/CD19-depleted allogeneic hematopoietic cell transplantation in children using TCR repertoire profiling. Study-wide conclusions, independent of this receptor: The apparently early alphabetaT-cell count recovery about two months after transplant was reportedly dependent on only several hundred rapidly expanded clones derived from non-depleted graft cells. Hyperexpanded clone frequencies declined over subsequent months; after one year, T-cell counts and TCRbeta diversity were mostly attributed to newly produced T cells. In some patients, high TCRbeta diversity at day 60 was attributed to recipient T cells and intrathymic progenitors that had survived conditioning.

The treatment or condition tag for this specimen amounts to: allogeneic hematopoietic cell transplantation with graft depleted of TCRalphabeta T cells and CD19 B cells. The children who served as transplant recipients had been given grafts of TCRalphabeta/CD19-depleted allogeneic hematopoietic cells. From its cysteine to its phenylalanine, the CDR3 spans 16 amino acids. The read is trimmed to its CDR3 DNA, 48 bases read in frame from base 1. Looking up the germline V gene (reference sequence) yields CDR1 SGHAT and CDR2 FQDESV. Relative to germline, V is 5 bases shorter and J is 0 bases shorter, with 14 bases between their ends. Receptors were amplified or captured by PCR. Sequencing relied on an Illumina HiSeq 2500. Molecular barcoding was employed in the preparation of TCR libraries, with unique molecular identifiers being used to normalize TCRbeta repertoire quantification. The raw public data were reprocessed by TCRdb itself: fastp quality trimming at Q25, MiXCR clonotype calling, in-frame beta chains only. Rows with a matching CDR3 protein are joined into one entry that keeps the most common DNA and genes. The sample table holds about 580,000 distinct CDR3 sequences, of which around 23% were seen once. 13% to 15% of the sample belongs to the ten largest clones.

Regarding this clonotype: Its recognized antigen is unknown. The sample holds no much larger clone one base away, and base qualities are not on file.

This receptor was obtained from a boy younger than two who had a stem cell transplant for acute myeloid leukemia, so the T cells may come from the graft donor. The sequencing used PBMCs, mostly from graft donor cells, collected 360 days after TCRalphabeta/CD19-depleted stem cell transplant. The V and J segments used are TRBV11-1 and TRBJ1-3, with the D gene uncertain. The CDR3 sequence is CASSGRAVSSGNTIYF. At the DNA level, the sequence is TGTGCCAGCAGCGGACGGGCCGTGAGCTCTGGAAACACCATATATTTT.